The rows below give T cell receptor beta chains drawn from one sample of a study of T cells in Graves' hyperthyroidism and ophthalmopathy. TCRdb analysed the multiplex PCR reads with MiXCR anew, one entry per CDR3 protein. The sample records about 710,000 distinct CDR3 sequences, roughly 15% being singletons. Sequencing was performed on blood. The receptors were gathered from a man aged 18 to 29 with Graves' hyperthyroidism. Each CDR3 is given with its conserved first and last residue. Fields, in order: V gene, CDR3 protein.

V: TRBV4-3
CDR3: CASSLLGILNTGELFF

V: TRBV6-2/TRBV6-3
CDR3: CASSYGSTYEQYF

V: TRBV6-1
CDR3: CASNDPGQGWYGYTF

V: TRBV27
CDR3: CASRESGRGNEQYF

V: TRBV28
CDR3: CASSNWGLDTNYGYTF

V: TRBV2
CDR3: CASSENGLAGGEQYF

V: TRBV28
CDR3: CASSPSTGTGGGYNEQFF

V: TRBV5-1
CDR3: CASSLFDRGDEQYF

V: TRBV7-3
CDR3: CASSFDLRGTGELFF

V: TRBV7-8
CDR3: CASSPTDGGYGYTF

V: TRBV12-3/TRBV12-4
CDR3: CASTFGGSPLHF

V: TRBV5-1
CDR3: CASSSTGFYGYTF

V: TRBV25-1
CDR3: CASSSTGDRGGYTF

V: TRBV15
CDR3: CATSRDPATDTQYF

V: TRBV27
CDR3: CASSQSGSPTYEQYF

V: TRBV7-9
CDR3: CASSLALVSDTQYF

V: TRBV29-1
CDR3: CSFTPTSGRVYNEQFF

V: TRBV4-1
CDR3: CASSQEVGQGYNEQFF

V: TRBV28
CDR3: CASIPDRTGNEQYF

V: TRBV10-3
CDR3: CAISEKAASSGANVLTF

V: TRBV7-9
CDR3: CASSINYGYTF

V: TRBV5-5
CDR3: CASSRVGTDETQYF

V: TRBV3-1
CDR3: CASSHSGTPNEQYF

V: TRBV28
CDR3: CASSLMVRGREWTGELFF

V: TRBV10-1
CDR3: CASSALLRREGSYNEQFF

V: TRBV28
CDR3: CASSLTLLYEQYF

V: TRBV3-1
CDR3: CASSQVESGTTDTQYF

V: TRBV12-3/TRBV12-4
CDR3: CASSSGGDRTGELFF

V: TRBV10-3
CDR3: CAISESITPSYEQYF

V: TRBV2
CDR3: CASSLTSPPGHTGMNTGELFF

V: TRBV28
CDR3: CASRGGAGGTDTQYF

V: TRBV18
CDR3: CASSPRDSSRREKLFF

V: TRBV20-1
CDR3: CSATAGLEYEQYF

V: TRBV11-2
CDR3: CASSFGGLGNTQYF

V: TRBV15
CDR3: CATSRDRAGVASPLHF

V: TRBV2
CDR3: CASSDREGGELFF

V: TRBV20-1
CDR3: CSAPQPGRDTQYF

V: TRBV28
CDR3: CASRAGWGGGYEQYF

V: TRBV15
CDR3: CATRRGTTDTQYF

V: TRBV30
CDR3: CAWGELDTQYF

V: TRBV28
CDR3: CASSPNPGSEEANEQFF